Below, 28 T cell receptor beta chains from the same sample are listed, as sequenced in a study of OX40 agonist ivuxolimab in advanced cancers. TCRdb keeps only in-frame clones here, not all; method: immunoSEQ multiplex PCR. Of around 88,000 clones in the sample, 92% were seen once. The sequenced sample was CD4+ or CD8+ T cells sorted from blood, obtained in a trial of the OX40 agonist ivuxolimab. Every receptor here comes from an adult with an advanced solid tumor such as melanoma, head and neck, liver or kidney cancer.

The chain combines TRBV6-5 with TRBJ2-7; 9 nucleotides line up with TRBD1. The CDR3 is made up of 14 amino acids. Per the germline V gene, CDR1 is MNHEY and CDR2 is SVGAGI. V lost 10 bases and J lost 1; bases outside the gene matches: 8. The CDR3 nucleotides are TGTGCCACGCACGACAGGGGGGGGTCCTACGAGCAGTACTTC. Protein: CATHDRGGSYEQYF.

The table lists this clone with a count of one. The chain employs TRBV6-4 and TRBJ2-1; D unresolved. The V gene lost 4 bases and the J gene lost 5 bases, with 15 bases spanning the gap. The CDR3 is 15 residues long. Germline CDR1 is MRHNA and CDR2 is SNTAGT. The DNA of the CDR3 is TGTGCCAGCAGTGTAAAGGTAGGCTCAAACAATGAGCAGTTCTTC. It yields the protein CASSVKVGSNNEQFF.

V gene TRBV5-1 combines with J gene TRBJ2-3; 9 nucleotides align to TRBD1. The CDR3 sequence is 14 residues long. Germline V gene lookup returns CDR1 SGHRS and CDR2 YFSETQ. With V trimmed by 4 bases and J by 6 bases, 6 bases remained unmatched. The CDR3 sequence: CASSRTGAADTQYF. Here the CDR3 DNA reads TGCGCCAGCAGCCGGACAGGGGCGGCCGATACGCAGTATTTT.

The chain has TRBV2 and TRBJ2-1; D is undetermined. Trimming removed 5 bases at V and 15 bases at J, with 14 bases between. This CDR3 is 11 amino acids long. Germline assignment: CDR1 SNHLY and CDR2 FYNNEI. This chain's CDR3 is CASSRDIMGFF. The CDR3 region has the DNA TGTGCCAGCAGTAGGGATATAATGGGGTTCTTC.

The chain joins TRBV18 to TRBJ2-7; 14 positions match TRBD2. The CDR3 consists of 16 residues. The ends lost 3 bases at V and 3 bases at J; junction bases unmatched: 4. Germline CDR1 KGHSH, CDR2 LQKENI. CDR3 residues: CASSPPGTSGGYEQYF. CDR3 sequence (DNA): TGTGCCAGCTCACCGCCGGGGACTAGCGGGGGCTACGAGCAGTACTTC.

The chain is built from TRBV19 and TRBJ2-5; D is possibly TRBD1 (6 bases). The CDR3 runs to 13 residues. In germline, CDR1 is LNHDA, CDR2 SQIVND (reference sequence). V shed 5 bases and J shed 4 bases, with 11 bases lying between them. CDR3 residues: CASSAHRAETQYF. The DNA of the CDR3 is TGTGCCAGTAGTGCCCACAGGGCAGAGACCCAGTACTTC.

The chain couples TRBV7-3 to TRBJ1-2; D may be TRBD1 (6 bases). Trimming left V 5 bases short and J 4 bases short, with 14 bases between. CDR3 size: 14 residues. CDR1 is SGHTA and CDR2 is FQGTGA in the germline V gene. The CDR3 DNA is TGTGCCAGCAGCCGCCAGGGGAAAGGCTATGGCTACACCTTC. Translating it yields CASSRQGKGYGYTF. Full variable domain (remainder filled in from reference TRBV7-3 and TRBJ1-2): GAGVSQTPSNKVTEKGKYVELRCDPISGHTALYWYRQSLGQGPEFLIYFQGTGAADDSGLPNDRFFAVRPEGSVSTLKIQRTERGDSAVYLCASSRQGKGYGYTFGSGTRLTVV.

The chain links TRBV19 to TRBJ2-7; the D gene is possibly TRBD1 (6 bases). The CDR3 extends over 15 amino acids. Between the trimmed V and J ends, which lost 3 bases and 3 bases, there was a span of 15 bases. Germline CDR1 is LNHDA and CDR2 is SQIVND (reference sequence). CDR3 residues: CASSISGGPIYEQYF. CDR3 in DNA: TGTGCCAGTAGTATTTCTGGGGGCCCGATCTACGAGCAGTACTTC. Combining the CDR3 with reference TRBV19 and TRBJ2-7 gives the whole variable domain DGGITQSPKYLFRKEGQNVTLSCEQNLNHDAMYWYRQDPGQGLRLIYYSQIVNDFQKGDIAEGYSVSREKKESFPLTVTSAQKNPTAFYLCASSISGGPIYEQYFGPGTRLTVT.

CDR3 sequence reads: CAWSATGTGNEKLFF. The CDR3 region has the DNA TGTGCCTGGAGTGCGACAGGGACCGGTAATGAAAAACTGTTTTTT. V and J are TRBV30 and TRBJ1-4; 7 nucleotides match TRBD1. V lost 1 base and J lost 4; bases outside the gene matches: 6. Germline V gives CDR1 GTSNPN, CDR2 SVGIG (reference sequence). The CDR3 is 15 amino acids.

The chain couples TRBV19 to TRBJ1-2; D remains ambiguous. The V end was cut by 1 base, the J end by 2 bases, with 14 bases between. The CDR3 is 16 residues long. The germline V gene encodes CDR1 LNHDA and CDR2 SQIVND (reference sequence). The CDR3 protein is CASSIGALQTNYGYTF. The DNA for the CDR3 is TGTGCCAGTAGTATAGGAGCCCTACAGACGAACTATGGCTACACCTTC.

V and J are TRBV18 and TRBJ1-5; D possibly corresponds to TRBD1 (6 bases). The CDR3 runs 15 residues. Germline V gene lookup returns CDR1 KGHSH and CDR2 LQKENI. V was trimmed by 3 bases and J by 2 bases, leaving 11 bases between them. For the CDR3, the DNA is TGTGCCAGCTCACCTGACGGGGGCGGCAATCAGCCCCAGCATTTT. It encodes CASSPDGGGNQPQHF.

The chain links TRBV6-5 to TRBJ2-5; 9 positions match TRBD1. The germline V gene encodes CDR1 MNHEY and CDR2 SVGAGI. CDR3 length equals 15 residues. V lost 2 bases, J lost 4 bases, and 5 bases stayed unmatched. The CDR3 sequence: CASSYTGTGLETQYF. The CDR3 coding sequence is TGTGCCAGCAGTTACACCGGGACAGGGCTAGAGACCCAGTACTTC.

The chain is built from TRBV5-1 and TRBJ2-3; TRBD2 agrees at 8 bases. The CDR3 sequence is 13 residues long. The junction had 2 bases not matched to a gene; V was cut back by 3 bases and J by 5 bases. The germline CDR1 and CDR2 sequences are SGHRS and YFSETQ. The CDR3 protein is CASSSGGQDTQYF. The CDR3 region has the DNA TGCGCCAGCAGCTCGGGAGGGCAAGATACGCAGTATTTT.

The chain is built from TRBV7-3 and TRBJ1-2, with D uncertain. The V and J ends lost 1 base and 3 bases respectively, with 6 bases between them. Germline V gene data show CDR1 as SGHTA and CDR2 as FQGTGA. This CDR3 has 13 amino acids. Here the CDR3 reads CASSLNRDYGYTF. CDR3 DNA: TGTGCCAGCAGCTTAAACAGAGACTATGGCTACACCTTC.

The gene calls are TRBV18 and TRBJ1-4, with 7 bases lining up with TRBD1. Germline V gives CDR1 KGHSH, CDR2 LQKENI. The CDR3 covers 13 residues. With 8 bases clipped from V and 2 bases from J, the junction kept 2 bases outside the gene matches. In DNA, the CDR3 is TGTGCCAGCGAGGGACAGACTAATGAAAAACTGTTTTTT. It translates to CASEGQTNEKLFF. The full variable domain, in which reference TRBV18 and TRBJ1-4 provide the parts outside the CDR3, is NAGVMQNPRHLVRRRGQEARLRCSPMKGHSHVYWYRQLPEEGLKFMVYLQKENIIDESGMPKERFSAEFPKEGPSILRIQQVVRGDSAAYFCASEGQTNEKLFFGSGTQLSVL.

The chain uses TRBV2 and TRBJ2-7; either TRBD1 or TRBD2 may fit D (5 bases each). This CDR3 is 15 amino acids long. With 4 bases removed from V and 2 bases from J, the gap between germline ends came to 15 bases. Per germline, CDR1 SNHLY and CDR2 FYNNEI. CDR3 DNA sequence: TGTGCCAGCAGTGCCGGGACCCTAGGTACCTACGAGCAGTACTTC. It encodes CASSAGTLGTYEQYF.

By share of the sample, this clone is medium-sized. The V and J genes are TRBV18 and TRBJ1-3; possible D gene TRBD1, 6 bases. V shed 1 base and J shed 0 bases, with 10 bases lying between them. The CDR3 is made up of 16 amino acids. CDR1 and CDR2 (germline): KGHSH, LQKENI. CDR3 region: CASSPLPGDSGNTIYF. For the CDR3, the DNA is TGTGCCAGCTCACCACTTCCAGGGGACTCTGGAAACACCATATATTTT.

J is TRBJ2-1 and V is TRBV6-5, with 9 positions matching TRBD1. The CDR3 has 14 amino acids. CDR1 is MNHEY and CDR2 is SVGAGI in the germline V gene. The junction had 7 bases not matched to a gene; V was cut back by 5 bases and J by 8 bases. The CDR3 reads CASSQGQGRHEQFF. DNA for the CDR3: TGTGCCAGCAGTCAGGGACAGGGTCGTCATGAGCAGTTCTTC.

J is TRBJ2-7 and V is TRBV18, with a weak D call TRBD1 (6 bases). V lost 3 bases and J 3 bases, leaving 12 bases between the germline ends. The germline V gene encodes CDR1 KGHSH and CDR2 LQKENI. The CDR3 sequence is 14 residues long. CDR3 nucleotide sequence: TGTGCCAGCTCACCTATTGAGGGACACTACGAGCAGTACTTC. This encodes CASSPIEGHYEQYF.

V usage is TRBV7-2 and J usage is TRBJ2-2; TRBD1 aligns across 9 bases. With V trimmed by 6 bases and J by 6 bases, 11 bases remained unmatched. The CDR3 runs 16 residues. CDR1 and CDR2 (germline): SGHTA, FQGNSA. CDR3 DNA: TGTGCCAGCAGATTACCGGGACAGGGTTTCTCCGGGGAGCTGTTTTTT. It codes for CASRLPGQGFSGELFF.

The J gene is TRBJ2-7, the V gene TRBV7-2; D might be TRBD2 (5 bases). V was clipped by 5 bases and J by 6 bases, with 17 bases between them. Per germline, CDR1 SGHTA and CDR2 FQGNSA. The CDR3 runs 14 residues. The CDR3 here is CASSPNPEGGEQYF. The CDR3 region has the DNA TGTGCCAGCAGCCCTAACCCCGAGGGCGGCGAGCAGTACTTC. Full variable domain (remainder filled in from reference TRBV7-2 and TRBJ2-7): GAGVSQSPSNKVTEKGKDVELRCDPISGHTALYWYRQSLGQGLEFLIYFQGNSAPDKSGLPSDRFSAERTGGSVSTLTIQRTQQEDSAVYLCASSPNPEGGEQYFGPGTRLTVT.

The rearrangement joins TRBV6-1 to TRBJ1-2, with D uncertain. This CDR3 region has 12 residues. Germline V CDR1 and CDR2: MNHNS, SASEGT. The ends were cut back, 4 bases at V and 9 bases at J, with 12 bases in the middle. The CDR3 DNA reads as TGTGCCAGCAGTGCCGGTGCCGAGCGCTACACCTTC. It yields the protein CASSAGAERYTF.

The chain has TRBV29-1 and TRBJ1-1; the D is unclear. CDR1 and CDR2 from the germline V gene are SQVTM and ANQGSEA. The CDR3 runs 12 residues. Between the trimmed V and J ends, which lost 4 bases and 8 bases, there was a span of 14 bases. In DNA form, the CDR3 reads TGCAGCGTTGTTACGGGTGTAAGCGAAGCTTTCTTT. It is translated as CSVVTGVSEAFF.

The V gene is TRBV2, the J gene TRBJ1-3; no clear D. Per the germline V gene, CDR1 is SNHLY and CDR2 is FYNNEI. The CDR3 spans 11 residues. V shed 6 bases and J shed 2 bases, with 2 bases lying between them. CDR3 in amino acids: CASRAGNTIYF. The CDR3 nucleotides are TGTGCCAGCAGAGCTGGAAACACCATATATTTT.

This chain's CDR3 is CASSLDRGANIQYF. The CDR3 DNA reads TGTGCCAGCAGCTTAGACAGGGGTGCAAACATTCAGTACTTC. This rearrangement joins TRBV7-8 to TRBJ2-4; TRBD1 matches 7 bases. V lost 1 base, J lost 6 bases, and 3 bases stayed unmatched. The CDR3 length is 14 residues. The germline V gene encodes CDR1 SGHVS and CDR2 FQNEAQ.

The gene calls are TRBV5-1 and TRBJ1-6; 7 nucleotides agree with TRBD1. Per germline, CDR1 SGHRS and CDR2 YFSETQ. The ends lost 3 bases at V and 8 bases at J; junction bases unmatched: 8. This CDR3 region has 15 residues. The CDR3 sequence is CASSYSGTEYSPLHF. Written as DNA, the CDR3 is TGCGCCAGCAGCTACTCCGGGACAGAATATTCACCCCTCCACTTT.

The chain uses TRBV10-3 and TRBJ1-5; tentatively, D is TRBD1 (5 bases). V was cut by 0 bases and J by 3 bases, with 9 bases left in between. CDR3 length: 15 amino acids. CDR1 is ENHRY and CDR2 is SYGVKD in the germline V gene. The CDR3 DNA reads TGTGCCATCAGTGAGTCCGGGGGGTTCAATCAGCCCCAGCATTTT. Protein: CAISESGGFNQPQHF.

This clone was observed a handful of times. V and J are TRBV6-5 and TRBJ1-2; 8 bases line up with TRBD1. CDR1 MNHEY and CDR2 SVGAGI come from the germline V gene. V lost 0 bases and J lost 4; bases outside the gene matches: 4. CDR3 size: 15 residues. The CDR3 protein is CASSYSDREGYGYTF. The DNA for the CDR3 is TGTGCCAGCAGTTACTCGGACAGGGAAGGCTATGGCTACACCTTC.